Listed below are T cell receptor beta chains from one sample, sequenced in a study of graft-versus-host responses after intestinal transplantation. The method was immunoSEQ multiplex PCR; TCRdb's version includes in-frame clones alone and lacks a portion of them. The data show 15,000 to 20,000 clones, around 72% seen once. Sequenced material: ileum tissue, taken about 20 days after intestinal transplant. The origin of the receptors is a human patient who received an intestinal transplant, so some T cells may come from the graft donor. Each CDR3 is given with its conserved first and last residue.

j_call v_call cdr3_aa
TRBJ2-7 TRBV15 CATGELTGGYEQYF
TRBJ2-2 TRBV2 CASRPSFMGTGELFF
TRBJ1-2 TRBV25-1 CASSESGQGDPGYTF
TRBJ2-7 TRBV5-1 CASSWDRATYEQYF
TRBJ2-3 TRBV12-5 CASVYGGRTDTQYF
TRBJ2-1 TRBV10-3 CAISAAGGPGSYNEQFF
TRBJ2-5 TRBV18 CASSPGQGETQYF
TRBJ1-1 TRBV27 CASSVDRGAEAFF
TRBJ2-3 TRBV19 CASSITAGGHTDTQYF
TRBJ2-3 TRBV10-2 CASSPLTSGRAIDTQYF
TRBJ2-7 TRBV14 CASSQGGSVLAYEQYF
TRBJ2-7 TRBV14 CASRHIGGYEQYF
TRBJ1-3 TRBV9 CASSPAGLGGNTIYF
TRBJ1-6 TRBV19 CASSISRTVNSPLHF
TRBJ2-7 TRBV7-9 CARLWDSEISYEQYF
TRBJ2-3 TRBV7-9 CASSSARTDTDTQYF
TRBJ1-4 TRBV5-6 CASSDRGSEKLFF
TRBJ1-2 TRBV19 CASSMTGSLGYTF
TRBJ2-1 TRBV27 CASSLSSQGTSYNEQFF
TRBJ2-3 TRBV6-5 CASSSRGEGTDTQYF
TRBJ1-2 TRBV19 CASSFGFSNYGYTF
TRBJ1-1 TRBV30 CAWSEALEAFF
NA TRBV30 CAWSRDNLYEQYF
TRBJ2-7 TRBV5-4 CASSFGSNYEQYF